Listed below are T cell receptor beta chains from one sample, sequenced in a study of Ad26.COV2.S vaccination and SARS-CoV-2 variants. TCRdb's table, derived via immunoSEQ multiplex PCR, lists solely in-frame clones and lacks some. The sample has some 480,000 clones, around 88% seen once. Source: peripheral blood, taken in a trial of Ad26.COV2.S vaccine versus placebo. The receptors here all came from a person aged 18-60 years who received the Ad26.COV2.S COVID-19 vaccine or a placebo. Both conserved end residues are part of each CDR3. A D gene is named only where the DNA matches it firmly. The size field is filled for only some rows; it gives once, few, many or a size class.

clone_size: NA
v_call: TRBV14
d_call: NA
j_call: TRBJ2-1
cdr3_aa: CASSHRTLFNEQFF
cdr3_nt: TGTGCCAGCAGCCACAGGACTTTATTTAATGAGCAGTTCTTC

clone_size: NA
v_call: TRBV19
d_call: TRBD1
j_call: TRBJ2-7
cdr3_aa: CASSVSGTGAYEQYF
cdr3_nt: TGTGCCAGTAGTGTCTCCGGGACAGGGGCCTACGAGCAGTACTTC

clone_size: few
v_call: TRBV5-1
d_call: NA
j_call: TRBJ1-2
cdr3_aa: CASSRDAARGYGYTF
cdr3_nt: TGCGCCAGCAGTCGGGACGCGGCACGGGGCTATGGCTACACCTTC

clone_size: few
v_call: TRBV27
d_call: TRBD1
j_call: TRBJ2-1
cdr3_aa: CASSLSTPRTGSYNEQFF
cdr3_nt: TGTGCCAGCAGTTTATCCACACCAAGGACAGGCTCCTACAATGAGCAGTTCTTC

clone_size: NA
v_call: TRBV7-2
d_call: TRBD2
j_call: TRBJ2-1
cdr3_aa: CASSLVGGRRGEQFF
cdr3_nt: TGTGCCAGCAGCTTAGTTGGCGGGAGGAGAGGTGAGCAGTTCTTC

clone_size: few
v_call: TRBV30
d_call: NA
j_call: TRBJ2-1
cdr3_aa: CAWSVGQGKQFF
cdr3_nt: TGTGCCTGGAGTGTTGGTCAGGGGAAGCAGTTCTTC

clone_size: NA
v_call: TRBV9
d_call: NA
j_call: TRBJ2-2
cdr3_aa: CASSVVGAGELFF
cdr3_nt: TGTGCCAGCAGCGTAGTAGGGGCCGGGGAGCTGTTTTTT

clone_size: NA
v_call: TRBV7-9
d_call: TRBD2
j_call: TRBJ2-3
cdr3_aa: CASSLRAGGPADTQYF
cdr3_nt: TGTGCCAGCAGCTTACGAGCGGGAGGGCCGGCAGATACGCAGTATTTT

clone_size: NA
v_call: TRBV7-2
d_call: NA
j_call: TRBJ1-2
cdr3_aa: CASSLSGRNYGYTF
cdr3_nt: TGTGCCAGCAGCTTAAGTGGACGGAACTATGGCTACACCTTC

clone_size: NA
v_call: TRBV9
d_call: NA
j_call: TRBJ2-3
cdr3_aa: CASSGHLAESTDTQYF
cdr3_nt: TGTGCCAGCAGCGGACATTTGGCGGAAAGCACAGATACGCAGTATTTT

clone_size: NA
v_call: TRBV7-9
d_call: NA
j_call: TRBJ1-3
cdr3_aa: CASSLGGISGNTIYF
cdr3_nt: TGTGCCAGCAGCTTAGGTGGTATCTCTGGAAACACCATATATTTT

clone_size: NA
v_call: TRBV28
d_call: TRBD2
j_call: TRBJ2-7
cdr3_aa: CASSSGLAGVAGEQYF
cdr3_nt: TGTGCCAGCAGTTCGGGACTAGCGGGAGTAGCGGGGGAGCAGTACTTC

clone_size: few
v_call: TRBV19
d_call: TRBD1
j_call: TRBJ1-5
cdr3_aa: CASSGTGDKGNQPQHF
cdr3_nt: TGTGCCTCCTCCGGGACAGGGGACAAGGGCAATCAGCCCCAGCATTTT

clone_size: few
v_call: TRBV14
d_call: TRBD2
j_call: TRBJ2-5
cdr3_aa: CASSPWTSGQETQYF
cdr3_nt: TGTGCCAGCAGCCCGTGGACTAGCGGACAAGAGACCCAGTACTTC

clone_size: once
v_call: TRBV27
d_call: TRBD1
j_call: TRBJ1-1
cdr3_aa: CASSFRSGGWTEAFF
cdr3_nt: TGTGCCAGCAGTTTTAGATCAGGGGGTTGGACTGAAGCTTTCTTT

clone_size: NA
v_call: TRBV7-2
d_call: NA
j_call: TRBJ2-7
cdr3_aa: CASSPQVGTFEQYF
cdr3_nt: TGTGCCAGCAGCCCTCAGGTGGGGACCTTCGAGCAGTACTTC

clone_size: NA
v_call: TRBV4-2
d_call: TRBD1
j_call: TRBJ2-2
cdr3_aa: CASSTRQGANTGELFF
cdr3_nt: TGTGCCAGCAGCACCCGCCAGGGGGCGAACACCGGGGAGCTGTTTTTT